The 25 T cell receptor beta chains in this list originate from one sample, sequenced in a study of response to subunit inactivated influenza vaccine. TCRdb reanalysed the RT-PCR reads using MiXCR and keeps one entry per CDR3 protein. The sample lists 750,000 to 850,000 distinct CDR3 sequences, about 18% seen once, with roughly a tenth in the top ten. Source: PBMCs from blood, taken more than 4 days after vaccination. Receptor source: a man aged 45-65 years who received an inactivated influenza vaccine.

This chain uses TRBV7-9 with TRBJ2-3; D is possibly TRBD1 (5 bases). This CDR3 is 15 amino acids long. V was trimmed by 5 bases and J by 4 bases, leaving 16 bases between them. Germline V lookup: CDR1 SEHNR, CDR2 FQNEAQ (reference sequence). CDR3: CASSPSMQGADTQYF. The CDR3 DNA reads as TGTGCCAGCAGCCCGAGCATGCAGGGTGCAGATACGCAGTATTTT.

This clonotype was detected ten times or more. The chain links TRBV12-3 or TRBV12-4 to TRBJ2-1, with a possible D match to TRBD1 (6 bases). Trimming left V 1 base short and J 7 bases short, with 14 bases between. This CDR3 has 15 residues. The CDR3 region is CASSLDRVASNEQFF. The CDR3, as DNA: TGTGCCAGCAGTTTAGACAGGGTTGCTTCAAATGAGCAGTTCTTC.

The table lists this clonotype with many counts. The chain has TRBV7-2 and TRBJ2-1, with D tentatively TRBD1 (6 bases). The V end was cut by 6 bases, the J end by 4 bases, with 16 bases between. The CDR3 has 15 amino acids. Germline CDR1 and CDR2: SGHTA and FQGNSA. Here the CDR3 DNA reads TGTGCCAGCAGTCCTGGGGGCGCAAGGTACAATGAGCAGTTCTTC. This sequence encodes CASSPGGARYNEQFF.

Ten or more counts support this clonotype. The genes are TRBV6-1 and TRBJ2-7; TRBD2 might be the D (6 bases). V was cut by 6 bases and J by 0 bases, with 15 bases left in between. This CDR3 is built from 15 residues. Germline V gene sequence: CDR1 MNHNS, CDR2 SASEGT. The CDR3: CASRATEGFSYEQYF. DNA of the CDR3: TGTGCCAGCAGAGCCACGGAGGGATTCTCCTACGAGCAGTACTTC.

The rearrangement links TRBV12-3 or TRBV12-4 to TRBJ2-5; 13 bases align to TRBD2. J lost 5 bases, V lost 4 bases, and 7 bases had no gene match. The CDR3 extends over 16 amino acids. The CDR3 loop is CASSSSLAGGPETQYF. The CDR3 DNA sequence: TGTGCCAGCAGTTCCTCACTAGCGGGAGGGCCCGAGACCCAGTACTTC.

A few counts support this clonotype. The chain links TRBV9 to TRBJ2-7; D is undetermined. Trimming stripped 0 bases from V and 1 base from J, with 11 bases between. Per the germline V gene, CDR1 is SGDLS and CDR2 is YYNGEE. CDR3 size: 15 residues. The CDR3 bases are TGTGCCAGCAGCGTAGCTGGTAGTACTTCCTACGAGCAGTACTTC. As protein: CASSVAGSTSYEQYF.

DNA for the CDR3: TGCGCCAGCAGCAAGGACAGCGCGAACTATGGCTACACCTTC. It is translated as CASSKDSANYGYTF. This chain joins TRBV5-1 and TRBJ1-2, with D perhaps TRBD1 (6 bases). CDR1 and CDR2 (germline): SGHRS, YFSETQ. The CDR3 is 14 residues long. V lost 4 bases and J lost 2, with 12 bases in between.

The V call is TRBV7-2, the J call TRBJ1-2; D gene uncertain. Germline V gives CDR1 SGHTA, CDR2 FQGNSA. V dropped 1 base and J dropped 7 bases, with 10 bases sitting between them. This CDR3 region has 13 residues. The CDR3 DNA sequence: TGTGCCAGCAGCTTAGAACTGGCTATTGGCTACACCTTC. The encoded protein is CASSLELAIGYTF.

V is TRBV4-2 and J is TRBJ1-5, with a tentative D call TRBD1 (5 bases). Germline lookup yields CDR1 LGHNA and CDR2 YNFKEQ. The V and J ends lost 0 bases and 3 bases respectively, with 12 bases between them. The CDR3 covers 16 residues. CDR3 bases: TGTGCCAGCAGCCAAGACGGAGGGACCCCCAATCAGCCCCAGCATTTT. Translating it yields CASSQDGGTPNQPQHF.

This clonotype was observed a handful of times. The V and J genes are TRBV20-1 and TRBJ2-7, with D maybe TRBD2 (6 bases). The CDR3 is 17 amino acids. Trimming stripped 4 bases from V and 5 bases from J, with 27 bases between. Per the germline V gene, CDR1 is DFQATT and CDR2 is SNEGSKA (reference sequence). The CDR3: CSATSGPTIPLAHEQYF. In DNA form, the CDR3 reads TGCAGTGCTACCAGCGGGCCAACCATTCCCCTTGCCCACGAGCAGTACTTC.

The chain recombines TRBV10-3 with TRBJ2-7; D not certain. The CDR3 is 14 residues long. Germline CDR1 ENHRY, CDR2 SYGVKD. V was pared by 8 bases and J by 2 bases, with 16 bases between. The CDR3 DNA is TGTGCCATCGGGGAAACGACGAAACCCTACGAGCAGTACTTC. Translated: CAIGETTKPYEQYF.

This clonotype was detected only a few times. V is TRBV12-3 or TRBV12-4 and J is TRBJ2-2, with D perhaps TRBD2 (6 bases). Trimming left V 3 bases short and J 8 bases short, with 10 bases between. The CDR3 length is 13 residues. The CDR3 DNA sequence: TGTGCCAGCAGTTTCGCGGCGGGGGGGGAGCTGTTTTTT. Encoded protein: CASSFAAGGELFF.

CDR3 protein: CASSLLSVQAGANVLTF. Here the CDR3 DNA reads TGTGCCAGCAGTTTATTATCGGTCCAGGCTGGGGCCAACGTCCTGACTTTC. The chain recombines TRBV12-3 or TRBV12-4 with TRBJ2-6; D unresolved. V lost 2 bases to trimming and J lost 2 bases, with 13 bases between them. CDR3 length equals 17 residues.

This clonotype was observed a few times. The rearrangement joins TRBV6-1 to TRBJ1-2; D uncertain. The length of the CDR3 is 11 residues. V was shortened by 1 base and J by 6 bases, with 3 bases between the two germline ends. CDR1 is MNHNS and CDR2 is SASEGT in the germline V gene. The CDR3 loop is CASSEGHGYTF. As DNA, the CDR3 is TGTGCCAGCAGTGAAGGCCATGGCTACACCTTC.

This clonotype was seen a few times. This chain connects TRBV20-1 to TRBJ2-1, with D perhaps matching TRBD2 (6 bases). Germline values: CDR1 DFQATT, CDR2 SNEGSKA (reference sequence). The CDR3 is 15 residues long. Trimming took off 3 bases at V and 4 bases at J, with 16 bases between the two ends. The DNA of the CDR3 is TGCAGTGCTAGTACCCCGGGACTGGCGTACAATGAGCAGTTCTTC. Encoded protein: CSASTPGLAYNEQFF.

The V call is TRBV7-9, the J call TRBJ2-3; 12 bases are a match to TRBD2. CDR1 and CDR2 (germline): SEHNR, FQNEAQ (reference sequence). The CDR3 has 15 residues. V was pared by 3 bases and J by 4 bases, with 2 bases of the junction left unmatched. The CDR3 region is CASSFSSGGADTQYF. DNA for the CDR3: TGTGCCAGCAGCTTTTCTAGCGGGGGGGCAGATACGCAGTATTTT.

In this sample, this clonotype turned up a few times. The chain joins TRBV5-1 to TRBJ2-7; tentative D call: TRBD1 (6 bases). This CDR3 spans 14 amino acids. From germline, CDR1 is SGHRS and CDR2 YFSETQ. Trimming left V 7 bases short and J 4 bases short, with 18 bases between. In nucleotides, the CDR3 is TGCGCCAGCTACCCCACAGGGAATCGGTACGAGCAGTACTTC. Residues: CASYPTGNRYEQYF.

The genes are TRBV10-2 and TRBJ2-7, with 14 bases lining up with TRBD2. The CDR3 sequence is 14 residues long. Germline V gene lookup returns CDR1 WSHSY and CDR2 SAAADI. Losses at the gene ends were 6 bases for V and 3 bases for J; bases not matched to a gene: 1. CDR3 coding DNA: TGCGCCAGCAGGGGACTAGCGGGGGTCTACGAGCAGTACTTC. As protein: CASRGLAGVYEQYF.

Only a few counts were recorded for this clonotype. The genes are TRBV24-1 and TRBJ1-5; no clear D. The CDR3 covers 12 residues. Germline loops: CDR1 KGHDR, CDR2 SFDVKD. V was clipped by 9 bases and J by 5 bases, with 10 bases between them. CDR3 coding DNA: TGTGCCACCGGCCCAGTGCATCAGCCCCAGCATTTT. Protein: CATGPVHQPQHF.

This clonotype was detected many times. The chain couples TRBV29-1 to TRBJ2-7; D may be TRBD2 (5 bases). The CDR3 runs to 12 residues. The ends were cut back, 3 bases at V and 5 bases at J, with 11 bases in the middle. CDR1 is SQVTM, CDR2 ANQGSEA, per germline. CDR3 protein: CSVEGRSDEQYF. The CDR3 DNA is TGCAGCGTTGAGGGGAGATCAGACGAGCAGTACTTC.

The chain employs TRBV15 and TRBJ1-6; D call uncertain. The CDR3 is 12 amino acids. Germline CDR1 LNHNV, CDR2 YYDKDF (reference sequence). Trimming removed 0 bases from V and 15 bases from J, with 9 bases in between. The DNA of the CDR3 is TGTGCCACCAGCAGAGATTCGGGATACCTCCACTTT. Translated: CATSRDSGYLHF.

The table lists this clonotype with a few counts. The rearrangement links TRBV20-1 to TRBJ2-2; no clear D gene. Germline V CDR1 and CDR2: DFQATT, SNEGSKA (reference sequence). The CDR3 covers 13 residues. Between the trimmed V and J ends, which lost 0 bases and 5 bases, there was a span of 7 bases. The CDR3 DNA follows: TGCAGTGCTAGAGATTGGTTGACCGGGGAGCTGTTTTTT. Its translation is CSARDWLTGELFF.

The chain carries TRBV5-5 and TRBJ2-7; possible D gene TRBD1, 6 bases. V was pared by 3 bases and J by 2 bases, with 24 bases between. CDR3 length: 18 residues. Germline CDR1 reads SGHKS; CDR2 reads YYEKEE (reference sequence). CDR3 bases: TGTGCCAGCAGCTGGTCCTCTCGGTCTGGCCAGGGGCCCTACGAGCAGTACTTC. This gives the protein CASSWSSRSGQGPYEQYF. The whole variable domain, remainder taken from reference TRBV5-5 and TRBJ2-7, is DAGVTQSPTHLIKTRGQQVTLRCSPISGHKSVSWYQQVLGQGPQFIFQYYEKEERGRGNFPDRFSARQFPNYSSELNVNALLLGDSALYLCASSWSSRSGQGPYEQYFGPGTRLTVT.

This clonotype was recorded a few times. The chain links TRBV6-5 to TRBJ2-5; 8 bases are shared with TRBD1. This CDR3 contains 16 residues. Per the germline V gene, CDR1 is MNHEY and CDR2 is SVGAGI. Trimming cost V 3 bases and J 0 bases; bases outside gene matches: 6. CDR3 protein: CASSYARGPYQETQYF. The CDR3 coding sequence is TGTGCCAGCAGTTATGCCAGGGGGCCGTACCAAGAGACCCAGTACTTC.

This clonotype has ten or more counts. V gene TRBV12-3 or TRBV12-4 combines with J gene TRBJ2-6; D call uncertain. Trimming stripped 7 bases from V and 2 bases from J, with 3 bases between. The CDR3 consists of 12 residues. CDR3 loop: CASKAGANVLTF. CDR3 coding DNA: TGTGCCAGCAAGGCTGGGGCCAACGTCCTGACTTTC.